This TCR beta chain was identified during a study of post-analysis software for immune sequencing data. This clonotype was seen repeatedly, ten times or more. Its antigen is unidentified. Germline CDR1 is SGHRS and CDR2 is YFSETQ. V gave up 0 bases and J gave up 2 bases, with 8 bases separating them. This CDR3 contains 15 residues. Unique molecular identifiers had been added to the TCR beta cDNA libraries. TCRdb passed the PCR reads through MiXCR, listing each CDR3 protein once. The sample has a few hundred thousand distinct CDR3 sequences; 35% to 45% are singletons. Overall study results and limits: There were five or six TRBV segments more frequent in patients than controls, and TRBV5-6, TRBV5-1 and TRBV20-1 were among them. With F measure, samples from one preparation batch clustered together strongly.

The sequence was obtained from a girl under 18 with multiple sclerosis. Material: blood. The rearrangement uses TRBV5-1 and TRBJ1-4, with a possible D match to TRBD1 (5 bases). This CDR3 is CASSLDGGTNEKLFF. CDR3 DNA: TGCGCCAGCAGCTTGGACGGGGGGACTAATGAAAAACTGTTTTTT.